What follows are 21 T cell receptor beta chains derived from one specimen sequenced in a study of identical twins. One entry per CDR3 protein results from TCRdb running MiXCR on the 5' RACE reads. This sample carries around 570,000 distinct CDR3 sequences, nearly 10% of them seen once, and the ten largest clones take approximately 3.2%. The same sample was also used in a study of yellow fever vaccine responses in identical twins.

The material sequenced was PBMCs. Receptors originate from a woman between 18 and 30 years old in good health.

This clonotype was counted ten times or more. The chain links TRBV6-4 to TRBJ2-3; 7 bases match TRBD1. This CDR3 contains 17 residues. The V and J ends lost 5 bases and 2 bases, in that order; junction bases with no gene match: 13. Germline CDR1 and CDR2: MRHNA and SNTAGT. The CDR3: CASSPGTVGFDTDTQYF. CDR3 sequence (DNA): TGTGCCAGCAGTCCCGGGACAGTTGGTTTTGACACAGATACGCAGTATTTT.

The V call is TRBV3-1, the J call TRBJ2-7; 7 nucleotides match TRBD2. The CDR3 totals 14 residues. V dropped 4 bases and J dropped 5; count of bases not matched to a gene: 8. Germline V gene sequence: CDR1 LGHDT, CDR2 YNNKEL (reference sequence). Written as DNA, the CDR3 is TGTGCCAGCAGCCCACGGACTAGTAAGAACGAGCAGTACTTC. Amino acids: CASSPRTSKNEQYF.

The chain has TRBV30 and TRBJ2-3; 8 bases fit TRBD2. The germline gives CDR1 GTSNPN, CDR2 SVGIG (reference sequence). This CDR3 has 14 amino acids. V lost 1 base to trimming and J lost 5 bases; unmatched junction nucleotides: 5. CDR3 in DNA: TGTGCCTGGAGTGCGCGGGAGGAAGGAGATACGCAGTATTTT. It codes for CAWSAREEGDTQYF.

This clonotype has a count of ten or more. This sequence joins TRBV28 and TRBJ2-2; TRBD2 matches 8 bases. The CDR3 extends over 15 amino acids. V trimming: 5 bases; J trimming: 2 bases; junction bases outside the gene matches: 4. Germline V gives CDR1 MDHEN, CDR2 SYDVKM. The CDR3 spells CASSTSGANTGELFF. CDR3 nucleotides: TGTGCCAGCAGTACTAGCGGAGCTAACACCGGGGAGCTGTTTTTT. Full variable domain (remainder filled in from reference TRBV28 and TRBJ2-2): DVKVTQSSRYLVKRTGEKVFLECVQDMDHENMFWYRQDPGLGLRLIYFSYDVKMKEKGDIPEGYSVSREKKERFSLILESASTNQTSMYLCASSTSGANTGELFFGEGSRLTVL.

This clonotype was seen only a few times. The CDR3 is CASSLGTPSNEQFF. CDR3 DNA sequence: TGTGCCAGCAGCTTAGGAACTCCCAGCAATGAGCAGTTCTTC. The chain carries TRBV7-6 and TRBJ2-1; D is undetermined. V was clipped by 1 base and J by 6 bases, with 10 bases between them. The CDR3 totals 14 residues. CDR1 is SGHVS and CDR2 is FNYEAQ in the germline V gene.

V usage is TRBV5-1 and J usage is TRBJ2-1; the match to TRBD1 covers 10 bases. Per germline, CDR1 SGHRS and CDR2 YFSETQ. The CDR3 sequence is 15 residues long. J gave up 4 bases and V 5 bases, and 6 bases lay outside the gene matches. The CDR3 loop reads CASRSSGQGYNEQFF. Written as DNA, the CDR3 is TGCGCCAGCAGGTCCTCGGGACAGGGGTACAATGAGCAGTTCTTC.

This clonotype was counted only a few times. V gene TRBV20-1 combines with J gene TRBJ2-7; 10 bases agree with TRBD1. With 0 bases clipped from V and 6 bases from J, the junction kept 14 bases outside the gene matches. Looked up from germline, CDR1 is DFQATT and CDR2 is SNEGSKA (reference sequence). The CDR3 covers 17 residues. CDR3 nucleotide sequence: TGCAGTGCTAGAGATCCCCCCCCGGGGACAGGGGTTGGCGAGCAGTACTTC. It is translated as CSARDPPPGTGVGEQYF.

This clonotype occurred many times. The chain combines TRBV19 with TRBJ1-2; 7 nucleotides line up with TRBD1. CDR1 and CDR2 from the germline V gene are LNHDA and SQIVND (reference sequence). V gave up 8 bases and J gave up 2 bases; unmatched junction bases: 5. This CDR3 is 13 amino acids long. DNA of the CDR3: TGTGCCAGTGAGGGACAGTTCAACTATGGCTACACCTTC. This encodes CASEGQFNYGYTF.

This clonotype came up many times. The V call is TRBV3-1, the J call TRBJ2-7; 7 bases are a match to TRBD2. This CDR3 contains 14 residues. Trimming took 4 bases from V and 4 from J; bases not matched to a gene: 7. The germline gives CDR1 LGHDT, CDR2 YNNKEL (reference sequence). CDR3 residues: CASSLGLVGYEQYF. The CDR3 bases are TGTGCCAGCAGCCTCGGACTAGTGGGATACGAGCAGTACTTC.

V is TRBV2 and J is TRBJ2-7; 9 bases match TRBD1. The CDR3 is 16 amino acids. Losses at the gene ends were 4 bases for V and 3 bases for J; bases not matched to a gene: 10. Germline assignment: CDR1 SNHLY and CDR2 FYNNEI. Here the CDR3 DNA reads TGTGCCAGCAGTGGGAGTACCGGGACAGGGTTCTACGAGCAGTACTTC. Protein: CASSGSTGTGFYEQYF.

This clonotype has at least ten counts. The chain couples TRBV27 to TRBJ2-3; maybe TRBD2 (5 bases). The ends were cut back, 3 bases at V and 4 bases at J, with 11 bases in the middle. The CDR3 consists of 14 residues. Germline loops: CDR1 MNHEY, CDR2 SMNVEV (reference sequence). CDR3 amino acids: CASSLRARPDTQYF. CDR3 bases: TGTGCCAGCAGTTTGAGGGCCCGGCCAGATACGCAGTATTTT.

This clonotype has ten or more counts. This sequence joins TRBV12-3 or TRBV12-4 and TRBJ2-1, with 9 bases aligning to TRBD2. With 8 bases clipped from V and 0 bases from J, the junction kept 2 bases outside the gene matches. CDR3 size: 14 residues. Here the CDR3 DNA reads TGTGCCAGCCTTAGCGGGGGCTCCTACAATGAGCAGTTCTTC. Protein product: CASLSGGSYNEQFF.

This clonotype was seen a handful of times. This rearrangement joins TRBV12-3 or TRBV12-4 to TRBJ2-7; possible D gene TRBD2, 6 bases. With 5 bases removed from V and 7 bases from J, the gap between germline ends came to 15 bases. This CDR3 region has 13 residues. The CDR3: CASSLGTRTEQYF. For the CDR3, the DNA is TGTGCCAGCAGTCTCGGGACTCGAACGGAGCAGTACTTC.

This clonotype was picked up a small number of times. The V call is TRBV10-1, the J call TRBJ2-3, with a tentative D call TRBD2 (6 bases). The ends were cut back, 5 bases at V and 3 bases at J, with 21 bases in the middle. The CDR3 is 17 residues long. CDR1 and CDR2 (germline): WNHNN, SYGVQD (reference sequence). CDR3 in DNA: TGCGCCAGCAGTAATCGGGAGCGTGTTTTCTCGACAGATACGCAGTATTTT. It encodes CASSNRERVFSTDTQYF.

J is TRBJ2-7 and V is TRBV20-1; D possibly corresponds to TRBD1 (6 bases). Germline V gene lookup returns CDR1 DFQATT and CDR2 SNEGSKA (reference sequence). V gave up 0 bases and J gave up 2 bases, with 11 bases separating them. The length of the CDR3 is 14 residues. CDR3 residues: CSARDPGQTYEQYF. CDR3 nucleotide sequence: TGCAGTGCTAGAGATCCAGGACAGACCTACGAGCAGTACTTC.

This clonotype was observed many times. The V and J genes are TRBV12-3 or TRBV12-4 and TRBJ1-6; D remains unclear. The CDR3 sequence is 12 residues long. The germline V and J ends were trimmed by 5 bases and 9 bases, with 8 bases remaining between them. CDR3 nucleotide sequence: TGTGCCAGCAGTGTATTCGGTTCACCCCTCCACTTT. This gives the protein CASSVFGSPLHF.

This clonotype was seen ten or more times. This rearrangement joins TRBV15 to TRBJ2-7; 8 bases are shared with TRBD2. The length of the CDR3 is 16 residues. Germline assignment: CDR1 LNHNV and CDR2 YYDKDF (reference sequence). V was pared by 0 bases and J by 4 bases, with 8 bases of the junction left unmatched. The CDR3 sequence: CATSRDRLAGAYEQYF. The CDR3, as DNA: TGTGCCACCAGCAGAGATCGGCTAGCGGGTGCTTACGAGCAGTACTTC.

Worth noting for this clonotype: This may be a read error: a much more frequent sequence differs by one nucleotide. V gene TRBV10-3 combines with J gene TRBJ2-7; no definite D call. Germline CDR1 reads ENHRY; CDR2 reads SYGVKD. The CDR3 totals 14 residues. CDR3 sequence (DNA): TGTGCCATCAGTGAGGGATCTCCGACCTACGAGCGGTACTTC. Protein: CAISEGSPTYERYF.

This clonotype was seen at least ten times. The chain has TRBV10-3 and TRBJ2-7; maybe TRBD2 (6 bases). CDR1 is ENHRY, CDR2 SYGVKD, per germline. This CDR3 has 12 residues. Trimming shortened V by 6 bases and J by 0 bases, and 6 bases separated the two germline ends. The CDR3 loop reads CAISGSSYEQYF. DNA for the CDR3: TGTGCCATCAGCGGGAGCTCCTACGAGCAGTACTTC.

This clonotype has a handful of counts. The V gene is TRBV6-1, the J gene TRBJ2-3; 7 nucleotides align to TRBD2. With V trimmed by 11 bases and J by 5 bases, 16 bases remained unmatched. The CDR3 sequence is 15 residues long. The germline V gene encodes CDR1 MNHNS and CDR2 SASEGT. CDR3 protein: CAALKSAGVRDTQYF. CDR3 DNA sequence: TGTGCCGCCCTAAAGTCGGCGGGAGTCAGAGATACGCAGTATTTT.

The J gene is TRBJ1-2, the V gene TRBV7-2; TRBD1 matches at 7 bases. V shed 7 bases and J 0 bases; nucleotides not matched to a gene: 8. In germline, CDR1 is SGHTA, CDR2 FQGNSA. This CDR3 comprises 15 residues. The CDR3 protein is CASIRGGQSNYGYTF. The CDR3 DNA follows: TGTGCCAGCATACGCGGGGGACAGTCTAACTATGGCTACACCTTC.